This T cell receptor (beta chain) is from a study of technical replicates of blood from a handful of donors. Assay: immunoSEQ multiplex PCR; the TCRdb copy retains only in-frame clones and omits some. The sample lists roughly 70,000 clones; 95% to 97% were seen once. The V gene lost 10 bases and the J gene lost 10 bases, with 17 bases spanning the gap. The CDR3 loop spans 12 amino acids. Germline V gene sequence: CDR1 MNHEY, CDR2 SVGAGI. Sequencing was carried out using T cells isolated from PBMCs. The chain recombines TRBV6-5 with TRBJ2-1; D call uncertain. This TCR was recovered from a human donor in good health. Here the CDR3 reads CATTSRQREQFF. Here the CDR3 DNA reads TGTGCCACGACTTCCCGCCAAAGGGAGCAGTTCTTC.